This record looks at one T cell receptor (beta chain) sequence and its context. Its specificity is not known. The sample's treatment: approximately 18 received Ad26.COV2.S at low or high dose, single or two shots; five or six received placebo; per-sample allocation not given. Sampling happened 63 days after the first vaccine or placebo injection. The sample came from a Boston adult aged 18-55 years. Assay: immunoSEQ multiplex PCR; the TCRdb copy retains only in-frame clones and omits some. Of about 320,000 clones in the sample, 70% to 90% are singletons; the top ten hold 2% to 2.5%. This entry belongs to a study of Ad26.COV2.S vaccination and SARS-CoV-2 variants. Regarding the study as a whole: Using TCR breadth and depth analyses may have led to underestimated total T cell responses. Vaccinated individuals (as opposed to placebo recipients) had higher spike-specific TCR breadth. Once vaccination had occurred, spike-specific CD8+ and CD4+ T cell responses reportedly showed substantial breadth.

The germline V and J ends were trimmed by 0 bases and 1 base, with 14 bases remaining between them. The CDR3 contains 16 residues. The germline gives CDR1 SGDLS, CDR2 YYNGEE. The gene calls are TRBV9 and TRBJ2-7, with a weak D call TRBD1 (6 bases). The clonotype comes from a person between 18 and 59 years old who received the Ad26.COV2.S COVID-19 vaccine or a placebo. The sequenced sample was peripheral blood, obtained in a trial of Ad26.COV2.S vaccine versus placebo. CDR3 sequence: CASSVGQAYQSYEQYF. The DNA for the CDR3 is TGTGCCAGCAGCGTAGGACAGGCATACCAATCCTACGAGCAGTACTTC.